Presented here are 3 T cell receptor beta chains from one specimen sequenced in a study of regulatory T cells in long-lasting Graves disease. The sample's time point: persistent/refractory GD, antithyroid drugs over 5 years with positive TRAb. Construction of the TCR library relied on RNA isolated from PBMCs. Construction of the TCR beta libraries employed iRepertoire HTBI primers in conjunction with Arm-PCR of CDR3 regions. One entry per CDR3 protein results from TCRdb running MiXCR on the multiplex PCR reads. Among 400,000 to 500,000 distinct CDR3 sequences listed, 20% to 25% were seen once. Sequenced here: peripheral blood mononuclear cells (PBMCs), sampled when the disease was refractory, from a patient treated with antithyroid drugs. Receptors originate from a female donor with Graves disease.

This clonotype was picked up a small number of times. This chain links TRBV6-1 with TRBJ2-3; D is possibly TRBD1 or TRBD2 (7 bases each). V lost 5 bases and J lost 5, with 20 bases in between. From germline, CDR1 is MNHNS and CDR2 SASEGT. This CDR3 contains 16 residues. The CDR3 DNA sequence: TGTGCCAGCAGTCCACCCCCAGGGGGGGGGAAAGATACGCAGTATTTT. This translates into CASSPPPGGGKDTQYF.

This clonotype was seen many times. The chain recombines TRBV27 with TRBJ2-2, with a tentative D call TRBD1 (5 bases). This CDR3 is 16 amino acids long. The germline V gene has CDR1 MNHEY and CDR2 SMNVEV (reference sequence). Deletions cut 5 bases from V and 7 bases from J, with 20 bases between. The CDR3 DNA reads as TGTGCCAGCAGTACCTTTGCCAGGGCTGCGAACGGGGAGCTGTTTTTT. Its translation: CASSTFARAANGELFF.

Many counts were recorded for this clonotype. The J gene is TRBJ1-2, the V gene TRBV11-2; D is possibly TRBD1 (5 bases). This CDR3 is built from 17 residues. The V end was cut by 5 bases, the J end by 5 bases, with 24 bases between. Germline CDR1 is SGHAT and CDR2 is FQNNGV. The CDR3 here is CASSPLLRQKSGYGYTF. DNA of the CDR3: TGTGCCAGCAGCCCCCTCCTGAGACAGAAATCTGGGTATGGCTACACCTTC.